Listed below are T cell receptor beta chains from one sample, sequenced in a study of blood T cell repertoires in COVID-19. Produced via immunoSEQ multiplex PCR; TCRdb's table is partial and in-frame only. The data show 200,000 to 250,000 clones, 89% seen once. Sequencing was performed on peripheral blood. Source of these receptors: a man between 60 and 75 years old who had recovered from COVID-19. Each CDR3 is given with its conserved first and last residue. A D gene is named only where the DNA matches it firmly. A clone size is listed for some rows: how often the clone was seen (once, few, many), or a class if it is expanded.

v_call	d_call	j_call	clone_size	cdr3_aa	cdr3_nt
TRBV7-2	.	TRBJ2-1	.	CASSSRAGNEQFF	TGTGCCAGCAGCTCCAGGGCAGGCAATGAGCAGTTCTTC
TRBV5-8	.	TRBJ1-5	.	CASSLTGGSNQPQHF	TGTGCCAGCAGCTTGACCGGAGGTAGCAATCAGCCCCAGCATTTT
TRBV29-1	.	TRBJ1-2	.	CSVFSGYTF	TGCAGCGTCTTTTCTGGCTACACCTTC
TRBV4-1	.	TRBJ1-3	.	CASSQDIGNTIYF	TGCGCCAGCAGCCAAGATATAGGAAACACCATATATTTT
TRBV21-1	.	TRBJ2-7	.	CASSKWGLAGAKEQYF	TGTGCCAGCAGCAAATGGGGACTAGCGGGAGCGAAAGAGCAGTACTTC
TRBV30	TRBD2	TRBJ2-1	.	CAWLGTSGGYNEQFF	TGTGCCTGGCTAGGGACTAGCGGGGGCTACAATGAGCAGTTCTTC
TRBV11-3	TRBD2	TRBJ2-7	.	CASSLRSSGNYEQYF	TGTGCCAGCAGCCTACGTTCTAGCGGGAACTACGAGCAGTACTTC
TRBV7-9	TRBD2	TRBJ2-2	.	CASSLGSGRTTGELFF	TGTGCCAGCAGCTTAGGTAGCGGGAGAACCACCGGGGAGCTGTTTTTT
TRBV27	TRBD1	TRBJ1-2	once	CASSFKGTDHRDGYTF	TGTGCCAGCAGTTTCAAAGGGACAGACCACCGGGATGGCTACACCTTC
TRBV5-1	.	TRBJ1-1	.	CASSFEGRSTEAFF	TGCGCCAGCAGCTTTGAGGGAAGAAGCACTGAAGCTTTCTTT
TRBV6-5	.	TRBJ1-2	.	CAAAADSNYGYTF	TGTGCCGCCGCCGCAGATTCTAACTATGGCTACACCTTC
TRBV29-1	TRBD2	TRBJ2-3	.	CSVDTGTSVGATDTQYF	TGCAGCGTGGATACCGGGACTAGCGTTGGCGCCACAGATACGCAGTATTTT
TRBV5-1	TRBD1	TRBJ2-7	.	CASSQTPGTGSDEQYF	TGCGCCAGCAGCCAAACCCCCGGGACAGGGAGCGACGAGCAGTACTTC
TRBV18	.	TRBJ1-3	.	CASSQSEGGRNTIYF	TGTGCCAGCTCACAATCAGAAGGCGGCAGAAACACCATATATTTT
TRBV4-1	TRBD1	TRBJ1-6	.	CASSQPDRDNSPLHF	TGCGCCAGCAGCCAGCCGGACAGGGATAATTCACCCCTCCACTTT
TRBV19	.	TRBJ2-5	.	CASSPAGSQETQYF	TGTGCCAGTAGTCCGGCGGGAAGCCAAGAGACCCAGTACTTC
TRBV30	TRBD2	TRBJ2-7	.	CAWSASGRYEQYF	TGTGCCTGGAGTGCTAGCGGGAGATACGAGCAGTACTTC
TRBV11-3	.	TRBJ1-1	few	CASSSIGSTRSGNTEAFF	TGTGCCAGCAGCTCAATCGGATCGACTCGATCGGGAAACACTGAAGCTTTCTTT
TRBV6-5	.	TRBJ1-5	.	CASMSLNSNQPQHF	TGTGCCAGCATGAGTTTGAATAGCAATCAGCCCCAGCATTTT
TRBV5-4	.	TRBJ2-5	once	CASSSQGQETQYF	TGTGCCAGCAGCTCCCAGGGACAAGAGACCCAGTACTTC
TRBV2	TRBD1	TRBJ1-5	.	CASSIGGHQPQHF	TGTGCCAGCAGTATAGGGGGCCATCAGCCCCAGCATTTT
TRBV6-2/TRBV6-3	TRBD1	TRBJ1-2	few	CASSRPGQGYYGYTF	TGTGCCAGCAGTCGCCCGGGACAGGGTTATTATGGCTACACCTTC
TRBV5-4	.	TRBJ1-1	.	CASSIRGMNTEAFF	TGTGCCAGCAGCATCCGAGGCATGAACACTGAAGCTTTCTTT
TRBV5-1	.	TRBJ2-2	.	CASSLTGTNTGELFF	TGCGCCAGCAGCTTGACGGGTACGAACACCGGGGAGCTGTTTTTT